This T cell receptor (beta chain) comes out of a study of cytomegalovirus exposure and HLA in healthy donors. For this clone: The antigen is undetermined.

This CDR3 region has 13 residues. Germline V gene lookup returns CDR1 SNHLY and CDR2 FYNNEI. The germline V and J ends were trimmed by 4 bases and 1 base, with 7 bases remaining between them. Regarding the study as a whole: The investigators catalogued 164 TCR beta chains as cytomegalovirus-associated. Near-uniform donor sequencing depth was presumed by presence/absence analyses. Cytomegalovirus status was reportedly diagnosed by the classifier with high specificity and sensitivity.

Primers: 60 Vbeta forward and 13 Jbeta reverse. TCRdb's table, derived via immunoSEQ multiplex PCR, lists solely in-frame clones and lacks some. The repertoire holds about 81,000 clones, with around 80% as singletons. Sequenced material: PBMCs. The receptor's source is a man aged 45 to 65 in good health and CMV-seropositive. The chain uses TRBV2 and TRBJ1-1, with D hard to call. This CDR3 reads CASSVVANTEAFF. As DNA, the CDR3 is TGTGCCAGCAGTGTAGTTGCGAACACTGAAGCTTTCTTT.